These T cell receptor beta chains were read from a single sample in a study of spatial heterogeneity in lung cancer. A single record per CDR3 protein comes from TCRdb applying MiXCR to the 5' RACE reads. The repertoire has some 21,000 distinct CDR3 sequences, 3% to 3.5% of them found once; the top ten carry roughly 26%. The sample consisted of PBMCs, taken at surgery. The receptors were gathered from a female donor with early-stage non-small cell lung cancer. The CDR3 runs from the conserved cysteine through the conserved F or W. The order of the fields is J gene, clone size, D gene, V gene, CDR3 DNA, CDR3 protein. The D gene is left open where the match is weak. Rows may omit the clone size; those that give it use once, few, many or a size class.

TRBJ2-1 many NA TRBV2 TGTGCCAGCAGCGGTACTGGGATAAGACACAATGAGCAGTTCTTC CASSGTGIRHNEQFF
TRBJ2-3 many TRBD2 TRBV7-2 TGTGCCAGCAGCTTATTCGGGACTAGCGGAGGGGCCGCAGATACGCAGTATTTT CASSLFGTSGGAADTQYF
TRBJ2-1 many TRBD2 TRBV4-1 TGCGCCAGCAGCCGGGGGACTAGCGGAACCTACAATGAGCAGTTCTTC CASSRGTSGTYNEQFF
TRBJ2-1 many NA TRBV6-1 TGTGCCAGCAGTGTTTCATATCAGGATGAGCAGTTCTTC CASSVSYQDEQFF
TRBJ2-5 many NA TRBV7-7 TGTGCTAGCAGCCCTACGGGTCGCCAAGAGACCCAGTACTTC CASSPTGRQETQYF
TRBJ2-1 many NA TRBV2 TGTGCCAGCAGTGCCGACCATTCCCCAGACAATGAGCAGTTCTTC CASSADHSPDNEQFF
TRBJ1-2 many NA TRBV5-1 TGCGCCAGCAGCTTGGAGTCTGGGGGCTACACCTTC CASSLESGGYTF
TRBJ2-2 many NA TRBV7-2 TGTGCCAGCAGCTCCACAGCCGGGGAGTCCGGGGAGCTGTTTTTT CASSSTAGESGELFF
TRBJ2-7 few TRBD2 TRBV2 TGTGCCAGCAGCCGGACTAGCGGATCCTACGAGCAGTACTTC CASSRTSGSYEQYF
TRBJ2-7 NA TRBD2 TRBV3-1 TGTGCCAGCAGCCATCCCGGACTAGACTACGAGCAGTACTTC CASSHPGLDYEQYF
TRBJ2-7 many NA TRBV6-7 TGTGCCAGCAGTTACTCGCTCCGGACAGCCTACGAGCAGTACTTC CASSYSLRTAYEQYF
TRBJ2-1 many NA TRBV7-3 TGTGCCAGCAGCTTAAGGCTAGCCTCCTACAATGAGCAGTTCTTC CASSLRLASYNEQFF
TRBJ1-1 NA NA TRBV28 TGTGCCAGCAGCTATAAGCAGAACACTGAAGCTTTCTTT CASSYKQNTEAFF
TRBJ2-1 many NA TRBV10-3 TGTGCCATCAGCCGGGACTCCTACAATGAGCAGTTCTTC CAISRDSYNEQFF
TRBJ2-7 NA NA TRBV19 TGTGCCAGTAGTATTTCGACTCATTCCGCCTACGAGCAGTACTTC CASSISTHSAYEQYF
TRBJ2-7 NA NA TRBV27 TGTGCCAGCAGTTTGGCGGCGAGCTCCTACGAGCAGTACTTC CASSLAASSYEQYF
TRBJ2-7 NA NA TRBV9 TGTGCCAGCAGCGGGGGTCCGGGTCAGCAAAACGAGCAGTACTTC CASSGGPGQQNEQYF
TRBJ2-1 many TRBD2 TRBV20-1 TGCAGTGCCCGGAGCGGGAGACGGTACAATGAGCAGTTCTTC CSARSGRRYNEQFF
TRBJ2-6 many NA TRBV15 TGTGCCACCAGCAGGAACTCTGGGGCCAACGTCCTGACTTTC CATSRNSGANVLTF